This T cell receptor beta chain was documented in a study of T cell repertoires in cytomegalovirus infection. The CDR3 covers 15 residues. Germline V gives CDR1 MDHEN, CDR2 SYDVKM. V was pared by 4 bases and J by 4 bases, with 15 bases between. Each CDR3 protein gets one entry after TCRdb re-called the reads with MiXCR. The data show a few hundred thousand distinct CDR3 sequences, 9.5% seen once. This clonotype was observed at least ten times. The TCR comes from a human donor in good health (CMV status not recorded). Some clones in this sample may be carry-over from other donors' samples. Sequenced input: PBMCs. This chain joins TRBV28 and TRBJ2-3; possibly TRBD2 for D (7 bases). The CDR3 spells CASSSLLGGPDTQYF. The CDR3 bases are TGTGCCAGCAGTTCCCTCCTCGGGGGGCCAGATACGCAGTATTTT.